Below are 22 T cell receptor beta chains sequenced from a single sample in a study of T cell responses to AZD1222 COVID-19 vaccine. Some clones are missing from TCRdb's copy, which holds only in-frame ones; the method was immunoSEQ multiplex PCR. The table shows about 140,000 clones, with under 95% occurring only once. Here the sequenced sample was peripheral blood, taken on day 0 of AZD1222 vaccination. These receptors came from an adult in good health.

This chain joins TRBV7-9 and TRBJ2-3; D may be TRBD2 (5 bases). Looked up from germline, CDR1 is SEHNR and CDR2 is FQNEAQ (reference sequence). Trimming took off 3 bases at V and 2 bases at J, with 9 bases between the two ends. The CDR3 is 14 amino acids. The CDR3 is CASSLSRATDTQYF. CDR3 in DNA: TGTGCCAGCAGCTTGTCGCGGGCCACAGATACGCAGTATTTT.

V and J are TRBV24-1 and TRBJ2-1, with 8 positions matching TRBD1. Trimming at V came to 0 bases and at J to 5 bases, leaving 5 bases not matched to a gene. This CDR3 is 16 amino acids long. CDR1 KGHDR and CDR2 SFDVKD come from the germline V gene. The CDR3 sequence: CATSDLHRGNDNEQFF. The CDR3 DNA reads as TGTGCCACCAGTGATTTGCACAGGGGGAACGACAATGAGCAGTTCTTC.

This clone occurred once. The chain combines TRBV20-1 with TRBJ2-2; TRBD1 matches at 7 bases. CDR1 and CDR2 from the germline V gene are DFQATT and SNEGSKA (reference sequence). The CDR3 is 14 amino acids. The V segment lost 3 bases and the J segment 1 base; nucleotides outside the gene matches: 2. The CDR3 coding sequence is TGCAGTGCTAGTCGACAGGGGAACACCGGGGAGCTGTTTTTT. Its protein is CSASRQGNTGELFF.

V and J are TRBV6-5 and TRBJ1-1, with D tentatively TRBD1 (6 bases). Germline CDR1 and CDR2: MNHEY and SVGAGI. This CDR3 comprises 13 residues. V shed 1 base and J shed 5 bases, with 8 bases lying between them. The CDR3 DNA is TGTGCCAGCAGTTACTGGGGGGCAACTGAAGCTTTCTTT. This translates into CASSYWGATEAFF.

The genes are TRBV7-2 and TRBJ2-5, with 11 bases that match TRBD2. Germline V gene sequence: CDR1 SGHTA, CDR2 FQGNSA. V lost 3 bases to trimming and J lost 6 bases; unmatched junction nucleotides: 12. The CDR3 sequence is 17 residues long. The CDR3 protein is CASSFSGLAGLPKTQYF. The CDR3 region has the DNA TGTGCCAGCAGCTTCTCCGGACTAGCGGGCCTCCCGAAGACCCAGTACTTC.

V gene TRBV4-1 combines with J gene TRBJ1-1, with 8 bases fitting TRBD1. Germline assignment: CDR1 MGHRA and CDR2 YSYEKL. V shed 3 bases and J 2 bases; nucleotides not matched to a gene: 5. The CDR3 length is 15 residues. CDR3 loop: CASSHKTGVNTEAFF. The DNA for the CDR3 is TGCGCCAGCAGCCATAAGACAGGGGTAAACACTGAAGCTTTCTTT.

The chain combines TRBV28 with TRBJ2-7; perhaps TRBD2 as D (6 bases). Germline values: CDR1 MDHEN, CDR2 SYDVKM. Trimming removed 6 bases at V and 4 bases at J, with 10 bases between. CDR3 length: 12 residues. For the CDR3, the DNA is TGTGCCAGCAGAGCAGGGAGGTACGAGCAGTACTTC. This codes for CASRAGRYEQYF.

The chain recombines TRBV7-9 with TRBJ1-1; D remains unclear. V lost 5 bases to trimming and J lost 1 base, with 8 bases between them. Germline V gene data show CDR1 as SEHNR and CDR2 as FQNEAQ (reference sequence). The CDR3 totals 13 residues. CDR3 residues: CASSPYTNTEAFF. CDR3 sequence (DNA): TGTGCCAGCAGCCCCTATACGAACACTGAAGCTTTCTTT.

The genes are TRBV5-1 and TRBJ2-5, with TRBD2 matching 9 bases. In germline, CDR1 is SGHRS, CDR2 YFSETQ. The CDR3 runs 17 residues. V lost 4 bases and J lost 7; bases outside the gene matches: 17. CDR3 coding DNA: TGCGCCAGCAGCCCCCGGCTAGCGGGGACGGCGGGATGGACCCAGTACTTC. Translating it yields CASSPRLAGTAGWTQYF.

The rearrangement joins TRBV28 to TRBJ2-7, with D hard to call. V lost 2 bases, J lost 4 bases, and 6 bases lay in between. Germline V CDR1 and CDR2: MDHEN, SYDVKM. CDR3 length equals 12 residues. CDR3 in DNA: TGTGCCAGCAGTTTAGTAAGGTACGAGCAGTACTTC. Its protein is CASSLVRYEQYF.

The chain employs TRBV4-1 and TRBJ2-7, with TRBD1 matching 9 bases. The CDR3 has 15 residues. V gave up 1 base and J gave up 2 bases; unmatched junction bases: 3. In germline, CDR1 is MGHRA, CDR2 YSYEKL. DNA for the CDR3: TGCGCCAGCAGCCAAGGGCGACAGGGGGCCTACGAGCAGTACTTC. Translation gives CASSQGRQGAYEQYF.

The chain employs TRBV28 and TRBJ1-6, with 8 nucleotides matching TRBD1. The CDR3 is 16 residues long. From germline, CDR1 is MDHEN and CDR2 SYDVKM. V was clipped by 5 bases and J by 6 bases; unmatched bases: 9. The CDR3 coding sequence is TGTGCCAGCAGTGTTCACAGGGGGATAGGTAATTCACCCCTCCACTTT. This encodes CASSVHRGIGNSPLHF.

The chain links TRBV4-2 to TRBJ2-3; TRBD2 might be the D (6 bases). This CDR3 region has 16 residues. In germline, CDR1 is LGHNA, CDR2 YNFKEQ. V dropped 0 bases and J dropped 10 bases, with 20 bases sitting between them. CDR3 protein: CASSQDEGGTGRSQYF. The CDR3 DNA reads as TGTGCCAGCAGCCAAGATGAGGGAGGCACGGGCCGGTCGCAGTATTTT.

This clone appeared once. CDR3 sequence reads: CASSLSRQQNYGYTF. In nucleotides, the CDR3 is TGTGCCAGCAGTTTATCGAGACAGCAGAACTATGGCTACACCTTC. The rearrangement links TRBV27 to TRBJ1-2; D is perhaps TRBD1 (5 bases). Trimming removed 0 bases from V and 2 bases from J, with 10 bases in between. This CDR3 region has 15 residues. Germline-derived CDR1 and CDR2 are MNHEY and SMNVEV (reference sequence).

V and J are TRBV30 and TRBJ2-1; unclear D gene. The V gene lost 1 base and the J gene lost 9 bases, with 7 bases spanning the gap. Germline CDR1 GTSNPN, CDR2 SVGIG (reference sequence). The CDR3 has 11 amino acids. The CDR3 nucleotides are TGTGCCTGGAGTGGTGAAAGTGAGCAGTTCTTC. Protein sequence: CAWSGESEQFF.

V and J are TRBV2 and TRBJ2-7; TRBD2 matches at 8 bases. V trimming: 10 bases; J trimming: 7 bases; junction bases outside the gene matches: 12. The V gene's germline CDR1 is SNHLY and CDR2 FYNNEI. The CDR3 runs 13 residues. CDR3 bases: TGTGCCACATCCCGGGACCCGGGAGGGGAGCAGTACTTC. Translation: CATSRDPGGEQYF.

In its sample, this clone was seen a few times. The chain recombines TRBV10-1 with TRBJ1-1; TRBD1 matches at 8 bases. After removal of 2 bases from V and 0 bases from J, the junction contained 5 bases not matched to a gene. Germline-derived CDR1 and CDR2 are WNHNN and SYGVQD (reference sequence). The CDR3 runs to 16 residues. CDR3 nucleotides: TGCGCCAGCAGTGAGACCCCGGGACAGGTGAACACTGAAGCTTTCTTT. Protein sequence: CASSETPGQVNTEAFF.

V usage is TRBV4-2 and J usage is TRBJ2-7; 7 bases match TRBD2. Germline assignment: CDR1 LGHNA and CDR2 YNFKEQ. The CDR3 length is 15 residues. Unmatched junction bases numbered 4, after V lost 2 bases and J lost 0 bases. The CDR3 protein is CASSQMRDYSYEQYF. The CDR3 DNA reads TGTGCCAGCAGCCAAATGAGGGACTACTCCTACGAGCAGTACTTC.

The chain joins TRBV10-1 to TRBJ2-3; 7 bases fit TRBD2. From germline, CDR1 is WNHNN and CDR2 SYGVQD (reference sequence). This CDR3 has 14 amino acids. V shed 4 bases and J 2 bases; nucleotides not matched to a gene: 3. The CDR3: CASSAAGTTDTQYF. As DNA, the CDR3 is TGCGCCAGCAGTGCAGCGGGAACCACAGATACGCAGTATTTT.

J is TRBJ2-2 and V is TRBV5-1; 9 bases line up with TRBD2. Germline V gene sequence: CDR1 SGHRS, CDR2 YFSETQ. The CDR3 sequence is 15 residues long. J gave up 1 base and V 9 bases, and 7 bases lay outside the gene matches. CDR3 in DNA: TGCGCCACCAAGGCGACTAGCGGGAACACCGGGGAGCTGTTTTTT. Translated, it gives CATKATSGNTGELFF.

V usage is TRBV7-7 and J usage is TRBJ1-3; TRBD1 matches at 9 bases. Germline loops: CDR1 SSHAT, CDR2 FNYEAQ (reference sequence). J was trimmed by 2 bases and V by 4 bases; bases with no gene match: 3. The CDR3 length is 15 residues. Written as DNA, the CDR3 is TGTGCCAGCAGCTACAGGGGGCAAGCTGGAAACACCATATATTTT. It codes for CASSYRGQAGNTIYF.

In this sample, this clone turned up a few times. This chain connects TRBV19 to TRBJ2-1; D is ambiguous. Trimming cost V 8 bases and J 8 bases, with 10 bases left between them. CDR3 length: 11 residues. The germline gives CDR1 LNHDA, CDR2 SQIVND (reference sequence). CDR3 in DNA: TGTGCCAGTGCCCCCAAGGATGAGCAGTTCTTC. It codes for CASAPKDEQFF.